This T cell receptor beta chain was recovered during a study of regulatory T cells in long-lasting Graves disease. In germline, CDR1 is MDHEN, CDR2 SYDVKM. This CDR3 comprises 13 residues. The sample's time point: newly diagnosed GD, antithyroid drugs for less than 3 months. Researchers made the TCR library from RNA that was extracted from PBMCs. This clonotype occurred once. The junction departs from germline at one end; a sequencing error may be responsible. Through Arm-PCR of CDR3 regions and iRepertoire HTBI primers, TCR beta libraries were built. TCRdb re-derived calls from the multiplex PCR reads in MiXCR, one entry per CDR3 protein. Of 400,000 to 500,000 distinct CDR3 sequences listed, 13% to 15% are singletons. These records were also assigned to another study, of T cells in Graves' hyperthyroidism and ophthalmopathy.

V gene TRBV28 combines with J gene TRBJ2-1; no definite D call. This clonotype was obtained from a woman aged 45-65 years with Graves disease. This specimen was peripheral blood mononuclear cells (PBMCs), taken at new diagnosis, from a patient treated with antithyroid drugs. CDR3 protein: CASSIRWWNERFF. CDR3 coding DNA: TGTGCCAGCAGTATTAGGTGGTGGAATGAGCGGTTCTTC.